This T cell receptor (beta chain) was retrieved from a study of patients and donors after allogeneic stem cell transplantation. Germline lookup yields CDR1 DFQATT and CDR2 SNEGSKA (reference sequence). CDR3 size: 16 residues. The junction had 14 bases not matched to a gene; V was cut back by 3 bases and J by 5 bases. Each CDR3 protein is one row after TCRdb ran MiXCR on the RT-PCR reads. The sample yields 900,000 to 1,000,000 distinct CDR3 sequences, under 20% seen once. This sequence originates from a human donor who was either an allogeneic HSCT recipient or a stem cell or donor lymphocyte infusion donor (not recorded which). It is not recorded whose cells these are; they may come from a transplant donor. The V and J genes are TRBV20-1 and TRBJ2-7; 9 positions agree with TRBD1. Sequencing was carried out using blood, either unsorted or a sorted T cell fraction (not recorded which). As DNA, the CDR3 is TGCAGTGCTAGGGCGGGCCAAGGGGACAGGGTAAACGAGCAGTACTTC. It translates to CSARAGQGDRVNEQYF.